This entry is about one TCR beta chain. This record comes from a study of blood T cell repertoires in COVID-19. Study-wide background: Sources were T cells, B-cell-depleted T cells, or PBMCs; the material itself was cDNA or gDNA.

CDR3 length: 17 residues. In germline, CDR1 is LNHDA, CDR2 SQIVND (reference sequence). V was shortened by 4 bases and J by 2 bases, with 19 bases between the two germline ends. Using immunoSEQ multiplex PCR, the repertoire was profiled, and TCRdb retains in-frame clones only, with some absent. The table shows about 39,000 clones, with 94% occurring only once. The source of this sequence is a human donor with active COVID-19. The donor label of this sample is uncertain. V gene TRBV19 combines with J gene TRBJ2-3; TRBD1 might be the D (5 bases). Material for sequencing was peripheral blood. CDR3 sequence reads: CASSTPGIRALTDTQYF. The CDR3 nucleotides read TGTGCCAGTAGTACCCCAGGGATACGTGCCCTCACAGATACGCAGTATTTT.